This TCR beta chain was sequenced during a study of graft-versus-host responses after intestinal transplantation (dated by TCRdb to the early 2020s). As for the study more broadly: The transplants that recipients received were multivisceral, liver-intestinal, or isolated intestinal. Donor T cell macrochimerism was defined as a peak of at least 4% donor T cells among recipient peripheral blood mononuclear cells. The cohort enrolled around 23 intestinal transplant recipients including one retransplant, and a few patients lacking pretransplant specimens were excluded. After intestinal transplantation, graft-versus-host and host-versus-graft alloreactive T cell clones were followed in the graft, circulation and bone marrow using bulk TCR-beta CDR3 sequencing. Alloreactive clones were identified by sequencing pre-transplant mixed lymphocyte reaction products and comparing these products with unstimulated pre-transplant donor and recipient T cells. Rather than going through the commercial service, samples from a few later patients were sequenced in-house on an Illumina MiSeq and processed with MiXCR. Every recipient was given anti-thymocyte globulin induction, then maintenance tacrolimus and steroids for roughly 3 years.

General study outcomes and caveats: GvH clones were detected in recipient bone marrow, and some appeared earlier in ileal mucosa or blood, consistent with an intestinal mucosal origin. The relatively low number and heterogeneity of intestinal transplant patients limited the conclusions. Early after transplant, peak levels of circulating GvH clones were associated with declines in HvG clones. Patients with donor T cell macrochimerism had high GvH to HvG T cell clonal ratios in their allografts.

This sample's time point label indicates: cells obtained before transplantation from donor or recipient. CD3+CD4+ and CD3+CD8+ populations were FACS-sorted from unstimulated pre-transplant donor and recipient cells taken from spleen or lymph nodes. A note on this clone: It has no known antigen specificity. No much larger clonotype is one base removed from it; base qualities were not supplied.

Trimming takes 6 bases from V and 3 bases from J, and the germline ends sit 9 bases apart. Taken from the germline V gene, the CDR1 and CDR2 loops are KGHSH and LQKENI. Inclusive of the bounding cysteine and phenylalanine, the CDR3 is 12 residues long. Only CDR3 DNA remains: 36 bases, in frame from the first base. Libraries were built with the immunoSEQ multiplex PCR assay. For most patients, genomic DNA was isolated with the Qiagen DNeasy Blood and Tissue Kit and shipped frozen to Adaptive Biotechnologies for TCR sequencing. High-throughput TCR-beta CDR3 sequencing of genomic DNA from most patients was performed by Adaptive Biotechnologies. In the paper's pipeline: TCR sequencing data were retrieved from Adaptive's ImmunoSEQ software for more than 15 patients, whereas a few other patients were processed with MiXCR and VDJtools. CD4 versus CD8 sorting errors were corrected by removing sequences found in both subsets at a frequency ratio below 5:1. CDR3 nucleotide sequences shared between donor and recipient were removed because their origin could not be assigned. At least 2-fold expansion over unstimulated cells and a minimum CFSE-low frequency of 0.002% (template counts) or 0.001% (read counts) were required for clones to be classified as alloreactive. A clone was considered mappable if detected in the sequenced pre-transplant spleen, lymph node, or MLR CFSE-low populations of the donor or recipient. The cumulative frequency of alloreactive clones was calculated as a percentage of all sequences, weighted by copy number. Entries here come from immuneACCESS through TCRdb and include only in-frame sequences with V and J called. Some clones fail to appear in such tables; in the studies checked, an unresolved V gene covers under half of the shortfall, and the cause of the remainder is unknown. Clone size and the V and J calls come from that table; the DNA yielded D and trimming. The table for this sample lists around 99,000 clones; 80% to 90% of them were counted only once. 0.6% to 0.8% of the sample lies in the top ten.

Sequenced material: unstimulated CD4+ T cells sorted from spleen or lymph node cells, taken before transplant. The receptor's source is a human donor who was the organ donor for an intestinal transplant. Here the chain combines TRBV18 and TRBJ2-7; the D gene assignment is ambiguous. The CDR3 region reads CASSPESYEQYF. The nucleotides read TGTGCCAGCTCCCCCGAAAGCTACGAGCAGTACTTC.